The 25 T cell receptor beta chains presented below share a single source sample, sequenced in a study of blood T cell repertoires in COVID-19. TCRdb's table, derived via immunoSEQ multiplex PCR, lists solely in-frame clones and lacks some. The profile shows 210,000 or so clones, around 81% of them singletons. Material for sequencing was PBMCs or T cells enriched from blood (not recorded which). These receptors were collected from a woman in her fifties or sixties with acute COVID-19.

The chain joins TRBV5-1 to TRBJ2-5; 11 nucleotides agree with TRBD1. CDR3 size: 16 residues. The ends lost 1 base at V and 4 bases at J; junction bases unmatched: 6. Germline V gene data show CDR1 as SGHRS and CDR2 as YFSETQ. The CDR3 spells CASSLSLGTGGETQYF. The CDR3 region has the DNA TGCGCCAGCAGCTTGTCTCTCGGGACAGGGGGAGAGACCCAGTACTTC.

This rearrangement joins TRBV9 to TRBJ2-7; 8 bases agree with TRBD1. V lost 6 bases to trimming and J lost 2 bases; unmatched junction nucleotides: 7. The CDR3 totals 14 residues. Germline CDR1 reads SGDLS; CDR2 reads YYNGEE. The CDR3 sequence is CASTPGGSPYEQYF. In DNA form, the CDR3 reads TGTGCCAGCACCCCAGGGGGCAGCCCCTACGAGCAGTACTTC.

CDR3 in DNA: TGTGCCAGCAGCTTCACTCAGGTAGCCTACGAGCAGTACTTC. Protein product: CASSFTQVAYEQYF. V gene TRBV11-1 combines with J gene TRBJ2-7; D remains unclear. Trimming stripped 3 bases from V and 2 bases from J, with 11 bases between. The CDR3 has 14 residues. Looked up from germline, CDR1 is SGHAT and CDR2 is FQDESV (reference sequence). The complete variable domain, with remaining parts taken from reference TRBV11-1 and TRBJ2-7, reads EAEVAQSPRYKITEKSQAVAFWCDPISGHATLYWYRQILGQGPELLVQFQDESVVDDSQLPKDRFSAERLKGVDSTLKIQPAELGDSAMYLCASSFTQVAYEQYFGPGTRLTVT.

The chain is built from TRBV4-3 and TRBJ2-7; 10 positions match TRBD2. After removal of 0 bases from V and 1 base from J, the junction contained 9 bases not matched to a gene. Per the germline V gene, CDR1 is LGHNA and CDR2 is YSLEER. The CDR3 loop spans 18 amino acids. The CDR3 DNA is TGCGCCAGCAGCCAAGATTTTATAGCAGCGGGAGGGTCCTACGAGCAGTACTTC. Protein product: CASSQDFIAAGGSYEQYF.

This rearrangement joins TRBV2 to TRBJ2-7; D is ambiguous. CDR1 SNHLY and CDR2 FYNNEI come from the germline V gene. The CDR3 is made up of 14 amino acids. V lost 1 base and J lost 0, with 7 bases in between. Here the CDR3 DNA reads TGTGCCAGCAGTGAAGTGCAGGTCTCCTACGAGCAGTACTTC. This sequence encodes CASSEVQVSYEQYF.

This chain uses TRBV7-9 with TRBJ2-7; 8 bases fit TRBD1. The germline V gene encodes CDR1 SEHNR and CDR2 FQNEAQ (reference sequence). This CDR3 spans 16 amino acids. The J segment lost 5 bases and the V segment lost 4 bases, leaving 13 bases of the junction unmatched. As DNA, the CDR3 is TGTGCCAGCAGCTCCCGGACCGGGACAGGTAATAACGAGCAGTACTTC. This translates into CASSSRTGTGNNEQYF.

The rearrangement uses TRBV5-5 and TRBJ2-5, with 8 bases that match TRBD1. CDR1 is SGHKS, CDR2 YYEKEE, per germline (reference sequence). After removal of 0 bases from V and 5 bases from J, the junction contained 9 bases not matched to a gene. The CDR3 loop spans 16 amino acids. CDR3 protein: CASSLEGQGKGETQYF. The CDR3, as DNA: TGTGCCAGCAGCTTGGAAGGACAGGGCAAGGGGGAGACCCAGTACTTC.

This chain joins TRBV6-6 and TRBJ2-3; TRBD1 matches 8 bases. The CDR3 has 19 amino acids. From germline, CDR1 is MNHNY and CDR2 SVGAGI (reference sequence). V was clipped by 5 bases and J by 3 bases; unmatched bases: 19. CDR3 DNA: TGTGCCAGCAGTCCGTCCCCACCGTCTCACAGGGGGATGACAGATACGCAGTATTTT. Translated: CASSPSPPSHRGMTDTQYF.

In DNA, the CDR3 is TGCGCCAGCAGCGTGACAGGGACCTCTGGAAACACCATATATTTT. It translates to CASSVTGTSGNTIYF. The chain couples TRBV5-1 to TRBJ1-3; TRBD1 matches at 7 bases. Germline CDR1 is SGHRS and CDR2 is YFSETQ. V dropped 4 bases and J dropped 0; count of bases not matched to a gene: 4. The CDR3 extends over 15 amino acids.

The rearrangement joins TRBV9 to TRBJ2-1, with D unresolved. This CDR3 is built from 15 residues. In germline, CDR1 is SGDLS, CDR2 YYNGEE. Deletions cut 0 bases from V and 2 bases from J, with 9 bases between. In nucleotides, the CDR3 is TGTGCCAGCAGCGTAGTAGAGTCAACCTACAATGAGCAGTTCTTC. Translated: CASSVVESTYNEQFF.

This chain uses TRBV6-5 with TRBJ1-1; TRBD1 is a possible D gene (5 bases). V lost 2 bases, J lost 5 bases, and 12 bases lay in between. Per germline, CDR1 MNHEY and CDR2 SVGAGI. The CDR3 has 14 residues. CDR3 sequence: CASSYLQGGTEAFF. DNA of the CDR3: TGTGCCAGCAGTTACCTGCAGGGTGGGACTGAAGCTTTCTTT.

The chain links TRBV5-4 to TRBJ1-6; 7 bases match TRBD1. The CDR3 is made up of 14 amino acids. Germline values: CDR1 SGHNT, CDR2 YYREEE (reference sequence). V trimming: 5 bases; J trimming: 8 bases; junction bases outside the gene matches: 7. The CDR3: CASSSGTAYSPLHF. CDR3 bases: TGTGCCAGCAGTTCCGGGACAGCATATTCACCCCTCCACTTT.

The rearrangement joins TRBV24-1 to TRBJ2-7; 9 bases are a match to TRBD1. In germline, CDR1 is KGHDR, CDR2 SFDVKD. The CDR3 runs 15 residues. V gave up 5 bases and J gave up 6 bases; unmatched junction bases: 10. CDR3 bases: TGTGCCACCAGTGCCTACGGGACAGGGATTTCCGAGCAGTACTTC. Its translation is CATSAYGTGISEQYF.

The CDR3 nucleotides read TGTGCCAGCAGTGTCGGGACAGAATATAATTCACCCCTCCACTTT. It specifies CASSVGTEYNSPLHF. This chain joins TRBV6-4 and TRBJ1-6; the match to TRBD1 covers 7 bases. Trimming removed 4 bases from V and 4 bases from J; junction bases left unmatched: 4. Germline V gene lookup returns CDR1 MRHNA and CDR2 SNTAGT. The CDR3 is 15 amino acids.

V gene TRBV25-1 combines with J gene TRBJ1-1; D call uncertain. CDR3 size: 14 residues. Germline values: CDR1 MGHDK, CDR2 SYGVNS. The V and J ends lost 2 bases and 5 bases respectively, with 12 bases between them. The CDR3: CASSEEGFWTEAFF. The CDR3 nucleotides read TGTGCCAGCAGTGAAGAGGGCTTTTGGACTGAAGCTTTCTTT.

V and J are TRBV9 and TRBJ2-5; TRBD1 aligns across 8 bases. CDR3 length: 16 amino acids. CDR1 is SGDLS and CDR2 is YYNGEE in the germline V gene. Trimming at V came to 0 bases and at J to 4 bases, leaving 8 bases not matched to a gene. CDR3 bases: TGTGCCAGCAGCGTAGGCCATCCAGGGGGCGGAGAGACCCAGTACTTC. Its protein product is CASSVGHPGGGETQYF.

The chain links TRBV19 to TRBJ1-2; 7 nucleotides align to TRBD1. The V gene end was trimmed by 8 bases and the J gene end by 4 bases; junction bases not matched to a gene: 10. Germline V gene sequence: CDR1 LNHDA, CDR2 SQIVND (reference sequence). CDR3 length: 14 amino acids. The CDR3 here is CASGDRAILYGYTF. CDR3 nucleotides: TGTGCCAGTGGTGACAGGGCAATACTCTATGGCTACACCTTC.

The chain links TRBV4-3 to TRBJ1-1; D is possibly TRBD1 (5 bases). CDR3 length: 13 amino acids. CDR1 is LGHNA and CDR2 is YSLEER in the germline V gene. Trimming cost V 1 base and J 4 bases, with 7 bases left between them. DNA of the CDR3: TGCGCCAGCAGCCAAGCAGGGCCCACTGAAGCTTTCTTT. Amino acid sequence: CASSQAGPTEAFF.

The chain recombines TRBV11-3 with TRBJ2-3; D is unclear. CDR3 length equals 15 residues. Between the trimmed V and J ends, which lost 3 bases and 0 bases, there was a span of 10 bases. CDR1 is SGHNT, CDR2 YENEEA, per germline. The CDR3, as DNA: TGTGCCAGCAGCTTGGCTTCAAGTAGCACAGATACGCAGTATTTT. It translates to CASSLASSSTDTQYF.

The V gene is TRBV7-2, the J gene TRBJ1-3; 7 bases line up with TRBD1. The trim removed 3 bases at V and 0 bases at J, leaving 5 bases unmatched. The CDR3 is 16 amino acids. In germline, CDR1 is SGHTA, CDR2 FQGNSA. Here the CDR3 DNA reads TGTGCCAGCAGCTTGTCCGGGGACAGCTCTGGAAACACCATATATTTT. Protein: CASSLSGDSSGNTIYF. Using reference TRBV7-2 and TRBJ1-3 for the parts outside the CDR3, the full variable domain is GAGVSQSPSNKVTEKGKDVELRCDPISGHTALYWYRQSLGQGLEFLIYFQGNSAPDKSGLPSDRFSAERTGGSVSTLTIQRTQQEDSAVYLCASSLSGDSSGNTIYFGEGSWLTVV.

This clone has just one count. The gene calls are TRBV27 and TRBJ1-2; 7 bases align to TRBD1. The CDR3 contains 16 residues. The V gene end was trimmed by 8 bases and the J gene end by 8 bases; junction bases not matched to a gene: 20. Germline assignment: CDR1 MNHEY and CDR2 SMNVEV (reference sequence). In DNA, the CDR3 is TGTGCCAGCTCCCGAAATAGGGACAGAGCCTCTATGGGCTACACCTTC. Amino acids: CASSRNRDRASMGYTF.

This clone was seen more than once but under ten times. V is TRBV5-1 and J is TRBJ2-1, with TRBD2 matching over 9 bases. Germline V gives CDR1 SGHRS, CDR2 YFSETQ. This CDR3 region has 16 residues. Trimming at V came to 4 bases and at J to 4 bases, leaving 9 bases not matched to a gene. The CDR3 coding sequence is TGCGCCAGCAGCCCACAGAGCGGGGGGACTTACAATGAGCAGTTCTTC. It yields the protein CASSPQSGGTYNEQFF.

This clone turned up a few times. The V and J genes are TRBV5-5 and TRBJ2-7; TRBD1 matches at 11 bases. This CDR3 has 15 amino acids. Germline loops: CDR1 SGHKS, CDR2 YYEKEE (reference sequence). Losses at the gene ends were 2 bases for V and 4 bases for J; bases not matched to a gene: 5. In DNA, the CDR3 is TGTGCCAGCAGCTTCCGGGACAGGGGGTTATACGAGCAGTACTTC. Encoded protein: CASSFRDRGLYEQYF. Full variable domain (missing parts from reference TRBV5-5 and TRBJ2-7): DAGVTQSPTHLIKTRGQQVTLRCSPISGHKSVSWYQQVLGQGPQFIFQYYEKEERGRGNFPDRFSARQFPNYSSELNVNALLLGDSALYLCASSFRDRGLYEQYFGPGTRLTVT.

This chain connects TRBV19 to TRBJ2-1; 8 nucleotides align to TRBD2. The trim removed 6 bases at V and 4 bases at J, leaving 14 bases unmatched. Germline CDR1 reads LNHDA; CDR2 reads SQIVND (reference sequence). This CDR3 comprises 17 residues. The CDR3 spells CASSRQSSGRSYNEQFF. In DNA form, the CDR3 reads TGTGCCAGTAGCAGACAATCGAGCGGGAGATCGTACAATGAGCAGTTCTTC.

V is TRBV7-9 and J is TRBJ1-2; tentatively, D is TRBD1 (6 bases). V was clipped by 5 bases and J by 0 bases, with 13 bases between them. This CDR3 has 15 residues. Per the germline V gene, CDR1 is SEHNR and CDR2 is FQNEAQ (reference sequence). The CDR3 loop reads CASSPQGIANYGYTF. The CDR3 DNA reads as TGTGCCAGCAGCCCACAGGGAATAGCTAACTATGGCTACACCTTC.